This T cell receptor beta chain was identified in a study of blood T cell repertoires in COVID-19. CDR1 is LNHDA and CDR2 is SQIVND in the germline V gene (reference sequence). Trimming left V 9 bases short and J 2 bases short, with 13 bases between. The CDR3 covers 13 residues. Original data processing: Amplifying reference gene primers gave estimates of nucleated cell counts. Profiled with immunoSEQ multiplex PCR; TCRdb holds only in-frame clones, not every one. V and J calls and clone size are given by that table; D and trimming were obtained from the DNA. The profile shows roughly 280,000 clones, about nine tenths of them singletons. This clone was seen once.

The source of this sequence is a man aged 40-49 years with active or convalescent COVID-19. The J gene is TRBJ2-5, the V gene TRBV19; D is possibly TRBD1 (6 bases). Material for sequencing was peripheral blood. As DNA, the CDR3 is TGTGCCAGCTCTCCGGGACATCAAGAGACCCAGTACTTC. The encoded protein is CASSPGHQETQYF.